Described below is a single TCR beta chain sequence and its context. Its antigen is still unknown. Trimming shortened V by 10 bases and J by 1 base, and 13 bases separated the two germline ends. This CDR3 region has 13 residues. The V gene's germline CDR1 is ENHRY and CDR2 SYGVKD. This sample was taken from a study of T-cell memory formation after mild COVID-19. Overall study context: The study found TCR clusters largely donor specific. Study results and limitations: Second-wave clones with a day 37 peak had unconfirmed SARS-CoV-2 specificity. Clones contracting day 15 to 85 were balanced CD4/CD8; later expanders leaned CD4+. The finding that pre-infection memory included some responding clones suggested that cross-reactive memory joined.

TCRdb itself ran the 5' RACE reads through MiXCR, one entry per CDR3 protein. The sample has 120,000 or so distinct CDR3 sequences, about 17% seen once. The source material was PBMCs or a T cell subset sorted from them (not recorded which). The TCR comes from a man aged 18 to 30 who had mild COVID-19 (a few samples of this study predate the infection). Cell type and time point are not known. This chain uses TRBV10-3 with TRBJ2-5, with D perhaps matching TRBD2 (6 bases). The DNA of the CDR3 is TGTGCCACCCAGGGACTCCGCCAAGAGACCCAGTACTTC. Protein: CATQGLRQETQYF.